The TCR beta chain under discussion was sequenced for a study of shared clonotypes between healthy human individuals. Some clones are missing from TCRdb's copy, which holds only in-frame ones; the method was immunoSEQ multiplex PCR. The sample includes about 2 million clones, roughly 96% of them seen just once. Trimming removed 2 bases at V and 4 bases at J, with 12 bases between. Germline CDR1 reads MNHNS; CDR2 reads SASEGT. This CDR3 comprises 14 residues. Sequencing was carried out using naive CD4+ T cells sorted from blood. Subset meaning: CD45RA+ positively selected. The chain uses TRBV6-1 and TRBJ2-7; D may match TRBD1 or TRBD2 (5 bases each). The receptor's source is a man younger than 35 in good health. Here the CDR3 reads CASSEFGGFYEQYF. CDR3 nucleotides: TGTGCCAGCAGTGAATTTGGGGGATTTTACGAGCAGTACTTC.